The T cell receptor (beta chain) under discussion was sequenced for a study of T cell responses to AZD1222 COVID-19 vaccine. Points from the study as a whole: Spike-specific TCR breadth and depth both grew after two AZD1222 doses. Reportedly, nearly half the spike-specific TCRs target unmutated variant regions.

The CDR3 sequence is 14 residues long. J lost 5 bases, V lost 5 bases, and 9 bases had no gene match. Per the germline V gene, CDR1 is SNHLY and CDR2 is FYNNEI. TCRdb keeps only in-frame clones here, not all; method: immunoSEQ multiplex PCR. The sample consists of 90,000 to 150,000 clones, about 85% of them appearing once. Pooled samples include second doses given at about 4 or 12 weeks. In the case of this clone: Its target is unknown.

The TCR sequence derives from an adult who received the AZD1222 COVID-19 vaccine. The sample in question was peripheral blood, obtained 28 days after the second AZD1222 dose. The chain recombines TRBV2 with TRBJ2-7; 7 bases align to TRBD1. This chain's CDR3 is CASSFNRGGNEQYF. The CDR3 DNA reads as TGTGCCAGCAGTTTTAACAGGGGCGGCAACGAGCAGTACTTC. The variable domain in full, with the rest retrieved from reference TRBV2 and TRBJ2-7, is EPEVTQTPSHQVTQMGQEVILRCVPISNHLYFYWYRQILGQKVEFLVSFYNNEISEKSEIFDDQFSVERPDGSNFTLKIRSTKLEDSAMYFCASSFNRGGNEQYFGPGTRLTVT.